This T cell receptor (beta chain) was captured in a study of shared clonotypes between healthy human individuals. Running of the assay took place at deep level. In the source study's methods: Filtering of immunoSEQ junctional sequences could not match full-length read filtering. Method: immunoSEQ multiplex PCR; TCRdb's copy keeps in-frame clones and lacks some. For V, J and clone size, that table is used; D and trimming come from the DNA. The table records 1.5 million to 2.5 million clones, roughly 94% of them present only once. General study findings and limits: Naive subsets generally exceeded memory subsets in estimated richness. When naive CD4 clonotypes were compared across four donors, about 4.8% were shared.

The naive CD8 fraction comprised CD45RO-negative cells positively selected for CCR7 and excluded terminally differentiated effector memory CD45RA+ cells. The CDR3 is 15 amino acids. Trimming removed 5 bases from V and 2 bases from J; junction bases left unmatched: 6. The germline gives CDR1 SEHNR, CDR2 FQNEAQ (reference sequence). Points on this clone: Its antigen remains unidentified.

The sequence was collected from a young man in good health. The sequenced material came from naive CD8+ T cells sorted from blood. This chain joins TRBV7-9 and TRBJ2-7; 10 bases align to TRBD2. CDR3: CASSAGTSVPYEQYF. For the CDR3, the DNA is TGTGCCAGCAGCGCCGGGACTAGCGTCCCCTACGAGCAGTACTTC.